A selection of T cell receptor beta chains follows, all from one sample in a study of blood T cell repertoires in COVID-19. Repertoires were generated with immunoSEQ multiplex PCR, while TCRdb's copy carries only in-frame clones and drops some. This sample has some 700,000 clones, with 80% to 90% found just once. Sequenced input: peripheral blood. These receptors were taken from a woman younger than 35 with acute or convalescent COVID-19. Both conserved end residues are part of each CDR3. D genes are given only for firm matches. Size values are once, few and many counts, or a class for expanded clones, and some rows have none.

D gene: .; J gene: TRBJ1-3; clone size: .; CDR3 length: 15; V gene: TRBV5-4; CDR3 DNA: TGTGCCAGCAGCTTGGACACGGGCTCTGGAAACACCATATATTTT; CDR3 protein: CASSLDTGSGNTIYF
D gene: TRBD1; J gene: TRBJ1-5; clone size: few; CDR3 length: 18; V gene: TRBV6-2/TRBV6-3; CDR3 DNA: TGTGCCAGCAGTTACCCCGGGGGACAGGGCCCATCCAATCAGCCCCAGCATTTT; CDR3 protein: CASSYPGGQGPSNQPQHF
D gene: .; J gene: TRBJ1-2; clone size: .; CDR3 length: 13; V gene: TRBV19; CDR3 DNA: TGTGCCAGTAGTATAACGGGAGCCTATGGCTACACCTTC; CDR3 protein: CASSITGAYGYTF
D gene: .; J gene: TRBJ1-2; clone size: once; CDR3 length: 14; V gene: TRBV4-3; CDR3 DNA: TGCGCCAGCAGCCCGGTAGGGGTTAACTATGGCTACACCTTC; CDR3 protein: CASSPVGVNYGYTF
D gene: TRBD1; J gene: TRBJ2-2; clone size: .; CDR3 length: 16; V gene: TRBV6-5; CDR3 DNA: TGTGCCAGCAGTTACTCGCGGACAGGGTTCCCCGGGGAGCTGTTTTTT; CDR3 protein: CASSYSRTGFPGELFF
D gene: .; J gene: TRBJ2-3; clone size: .; CDR3 length: 14; V gene: TRBV15; CDR3 DNA: TGTGCCACCAGCATTCCTCCGGGCACAGATACGCAGTATTTT; CDR3 protein: CATSIPPGTDTQYF
D gene: .; J gene: TRBJ2-2; clone size: .; CDR3 length: 15; V gene: TRBV11-3; CDR3 DNA: TGTGCCAGCAGCTTAGATAGGGGGTCGACCGGGGAGCTGTTTTTT; CDR3 protein: CASSLDRGSTGELFF
D gene: .; J gene: TRBJ1-1; clone size: once; CDR3 length: 12; V gene: TRBV7-9; CDR3 DNA: TGTGCCAGCACGGCGGGGGCAACTGAAGCTTTCTTT; CDR3 protein: CASTAGATEAFF
D gene: .; J gene: TRBJ2-1; clone size: .; CDR3 length: 9; V gene: TRBV29-1; CDR3 DNA: TGCAGCGTTGCGAATGAGCAGTTCTTC; CDR3 protein: CSVANEQFF
D gene: .; J gene: TRBJ1-1; clone size: few; CDR3 length: 16; V gene: TRBV13; CDR3 DNA: TGTGCCAGCAGCTTTCCAGGGAGGGTAGGGAACACTGAAGCTTTCTTT; CDR3 protein: CASSFPGRVGNTEAFF
D gene: .; J gene: TRBJ1-5; clone size: once; CDR3 length: 14; V gene: TRBV5-8; CDR3 DNA: TGTGCCAGCAGCTTGGACAGCACATATCAGCCCCAGCATTTT; CDR3 protein: CASSLDSTYQPQHF
D gene: .; J gene: TRBJ1-2; clone size: .; CDR3 length: 16; V gene: TRBV19; CDR3 DNA: TGTGCCAGTAGTATTTTTATCCAGGGGACCACGCGGGGCTACACCTTC; CDR3 protein: CASSIFIQGTTRGYTF
D gene: TRBD1; J gene: TRBJ2-7; clone size: .; CDR3 length: 14; V gene: TRBV5-1; CDR3 DNA: TGCGCCAGCAGCTTGGAGGACAGGGTGGCCGAGCAGTACTTC; CDR3 protein: CASSLEDRVAEQYF
D gene: .; J gene: TRBJ1-2; clone size: .; CDR3 length: 14; V gene: TRBV2; CDR3 DNA: TGTGCCAGCAGTGACTTAGAAGAGGACTATGGCTACACCTTC; CDR3 protein: CASSDLEEDYGYTF
D gene: TRBD1; J gene: TRBJ1-5; clone size: .; CDR3 length: 15; V gene: TRBV24-1; CDR3 DNA: TGTGCCACCAGTGCCCGGACAGGGAGCAATCAGCCCCAGCATTTT; CDR3 protein: CATSARTGSNQPQHF
D gene: .; J gene: TRBJ2-1; clone size: .; CDR3 length: 13; V gene: TRBV4-1; CDR3 DNA: TGCGCCAGCAGCCAAGACGATAGCTACGAGCAGTTCTTC; CDR3 protein: CASSQDDSYEQFF
D gene: .; J gene: TRBJ2-4; clone size: .; CDR3 length: 14; V gene: TRBV3-1/TRBV3-2; CDR3 DNA: TGTGCCAGCAGCCAAGCCCTAGCCAAAAACATTCAGTACTTC; CDR3 protein: CASSQALAKNIQYF
D gene: TRBD2; J gene: TRBJ2-7; clone size: .; CDR3 length: 13; V gene: TRBV4-1; CDR3 DNA: TGCGCCAGCAGCCCAGCGGGGGCCGACGAGCAGTACTTC; CDR3 protein: CASSPAGADEQYF
D gene: .; J gene: TRBJ1-4; clone size: few; CDR3 length: 13; V gene: TRBV19; CDR3 DNA: TGTGCCAGTACCCTAATCGACGGGGAAAAACTGTTTTTT; CDR3 protein: CASTLIDGEKLFF
D gene: TRBD2; J gene: TRBJ2-7; clone size: .; CDR3 length: 14; V gene: TRBV9; CDR3 DNA: TGTGCCAGCAGCGTAGGTAGCGGGGATTACGAGCAGTACTTC; CDR3 protein: CASSVGSGDYEQYF
D gene: .; J gene: TRBJ1-2; clone size: .; CDR3 length: 15; V gene: TRBV15; CDR3 DNA: TGTGCCACCAGCAGAGATTTCGGACAACCCTATGGCTACACCTTC; CDR3 protein: CATSRDFGQPYGYTF
D gene: TRBD1; J gene: TRBJ1-5; clone size: once; CDR3 length: 13; V gene: TRBV5-1; CDR3 DNA: TGCGCCAGCAGCGTGGGACAGGGTCAGCCCCAGCATTTT; CDR3 protein: CASSVGQGQPQHF
D gene: .; J gene: TRBJ1-1; clone size: .; CDR3 length: 13; V gene: TRBV6-5; CDR3 DNA: TGTGCCAGCACAAGGCAGGTCGCCACTGAAGCTTTCTTT; CDR3 protein: CASTRQVATEAFF
D gene: .; J gene: TRBJ2-3; clone size: .; CDR3 length: 14; V gene: TRBV28; CDR3 DNA: TGTGCCAGCAGTTTAGGCGGTAGCACAGATACGCAGTATTTT; CDR3 protein: CASSLGGSTDTQYF
D gene: TRBD2; J gene: TRBJ2-3; clone size: .; CDR3 length: 14; V gene: TRBV2; CDR3 DNA: TGTGCCAGCAGGTCCGGGACTAGCTCAGATACGCAGTATTTT; CDR3 protein: CASRSGTSSDTQYF
D gene: TRBD1; J gene: TRBJ2-3; clone size: .; CDR3 length: 17; V gene: TRBV7-9; CDR3 DNA: TGTGCCAGCAGCTTAGCCACCGGACAGGGTCGGGCAGATACGCAGTATTTT; CDR3 protein: CASSLATGQGRADTQYF
D gene: .; J gene: TRBJ2-7; clone size: .; CDR3 length: 13; V gene: TRBV5-1; CDR3 DNA: TGCGCCAGCAGCTTGGTAGAGAACTACGAGCAGTACTTC; CDR3 protein: CASSLVENYEQYF
D gene: TRBD2; J gene: TRBJ2-6; clone size: few; CDR3 length: 14; V gene: TRBV6-5; CDR3 DNA: TGTGCCAGCAGTTGGGAGGGGGGGGCCAACGTCCTGACTTTC; CDR3 protein: CASSWEGGANVLTF
D gene: .; J gene: TRBJ2-1; clone size: .; CDR3 length: 12; V gene: TRBV6-5; CDR3 DNA: TGTGCCAGCAGCTACGGCCCTCCCCTAGACTTCTTC; CDR3 protein: CASSYGPPLDFF
D gene: .; J gene: TRBJ1-1; clone size: .; CDR3 length: 14; V gene: TRBV7-8; CDR3 DNA: TGTGCCAGCAGCTTAACAGCACAGGGAGTTCGGGCTTTCTTT; CDR3 protein: CASSLTAQGVRAFF
D gene: TRBD1; J gene: TRBJ1-1; clone size: .; CDR3 length: 14; V gene: TRBV6-5; CDR3 DNA: TGTGCCACGGGACAGGGGCCCGGGGACACTGAAGCTTTCTTT; CDR3 protein: CATGQGPGDTEAFF
D gene: .; J gene: TRBJ1-1; clone size: .; CDR3 length: 16; V gene: TRBV5-1; CDR3 DNA: TGCGCCAGCAGCGCGATCCCGGTAGGGGTGAACACTGAAGCTTTCTTT; CDR3 protein: CASSAIPVGVNTEAFF
D gene: .; J gene: TRBJ1-1; clone size: .; CDR3 length: 13; V gene: TRBV6-5; CDR3 DNA: TGTGCCAGCAGTCGCACGGTTGACACTGAAGCTTTCTTT; CDR3 protein: CASSRTVDTEAFF
D gene: TRBD1; J gene: TRBJ1-2; clone size: .; CDR3 length: 13; V gene: TRBV6-1; CDR3 DNA: TGTGCCAGCAGTGAAGCGGCAGGGGGTGGCTACACCTTC; CDR3 protein: CASSEAAGGGYTF
D gene: TRBD2; J gene: TRBJ2-2; clone size: once; CDR3 length: 17; V gene: TRBV18; CDR3 DNA: TGTGCCAGCTCACCAATACTAGCGGGGGCCGATACCGGGGAGCTGTTTTTT; CDR3 protein: CASSPILAGADTGELFF
D gene: .; J gene: TRBJ1-2; clone size: .; CDR3 length: 13; V gene: TRBV18; CDR3 DNA: TGTGCCAGCTCACCGGAGTCTAACTATGGCTACACCTTC; CDR3 protein: CASSPESNYGYTF
D gene: TRBD1; J gene: TRBJ1-2; clone size: .; CDR3 length: 15; V gene: TRBV7-9; CDR3 DNA: TGTGCCAGCAGTAAGAGACAGGGGGCAAACTATGGCTACACCTTC; CDR3 protein: CASSKRQGANYGYTF
D gene: .; J gene: TRBJ2-3; clone size: .; CDR3 length: 12; V gene: TRBV29-1; CDR3 DNA: TGCAGCGTTGAAGCAGGGACAGATACGCAGTATTTT; CDR3 protein: CSVEAGTDTQYF
D gene: .; J gene: TRBJ1-4; clone size: .; CDR3 length: 14; V gene: TRBV9; CDR3 DNA: TGTGCCAGCAGCCCTTCGGAGGGATATGAAAAACTGTTTTTT; CDR3 protein: CASSPSEGYEKLFF
D gene: TRBD1; J gene: TRBJ2-1; clone size: .; CDR3 length: 13; V gene: TRBV6-5; CDR3 DNA: TGTGCCAGCAGTCGAGACAGGGACAATGAGCAGTTCTTC; CDR3 protein: CASSRDRDNEQFF
D gene: .; J gene: TRBJ1-2; clone size: .; CDR3 length: 14; V gene: TRBV12-5; CDR3 DNA: TGTGCTAGTGGCCCGGGTGGGTTCGGATATGGCTACACCTTC; CDR3 protein: CASGPGGFGYGYTF
D gene: TRBD2; J gene: TRBJ2-7; clone size: few; CDR3 length: 12; V gene: TRBV2; CDR3 DNA: TGTGCCAGCAGTGGAGGCGGGGGCGAGCAGTACTTC; CDR3 protein: CASSGGGGEQYF
D gene: .; J gene: TRBJ1-5; clone size: .; CDR3 length: 14; V gene: TRBV5-6; CDR3 DNA: TGTGCCAGCAGCCTAAGGGGCAGTAATCAGCCCCAGCATTTT; CDR3 protein: CASSLRGSNQPQHF
D gene: .; J gene: TRBJ1-5; clone size: .; CDR3 length: 18; V gene: TRBV6-6; CDR3 DNA: TGTGCCAGCAGTCCCGGACAGAGCAAGACATATAGTAATCAGCCCCAGCATTTT; CDR3 protein: CASSPGQSKTYSNQPQHF
D gene: .; J gene: TRBJ2-1; clone size: once; CDR3 length: 16; V gene: TRBV10-3; CDR3 DNA: TGTGCCATCAGGAGGGGCGGGGATCTTGGAGGCGATGAGCAGTTCTTC; CDR3 protein: CAIRRGGDLGGDEQFF
D gene: .; J gene: TRBJ1-1; clone size: .; CDR3 length: 14; V gene: TRBV4-1; CDR3 DNA: TGCGCCAGCAGCCACATCGGGGTAAGGACTGAAGCTTTCTTT; CDR3 protein: CASSHIGVRTEAFF
D gene: .; J gene: TRBJ1-6; clone size: .; CDR3 length: 15; V gene: TRBV5-6; CDR3 DNA: TGTGCCAGCAGCTCGTTACAGAATTATAATTCACCCCTCCACTTT; CDR3 protein: CASSSLQNYNSPLHF
D gene: TRBD2; J gene: TRBJ2-1; clone size: .; CDR3 length: 16; V gene: TRBV5-1; CDR3 DNA: TGCGCCAGCAGCTCCGGACTAGCGGGGGGGCTGAATGAGCAGTTCTTC; CDR3 protein: CASSSGLAGGLNEQFF
D gene: .; J gene: TRBJ1-2; clone size: .; CDR3 length: 12; V gene: TRBV3-1/TRBV3-2; CDR3 DNA: TGTGCCAGCAGCCAGACTGAGAAAGGCTACACCTTC; CDR3 protein: CASSQTEKGYTF
D gene: TRBD1; J gene: TRBJ1-2; clone size: .; CDR3 length: 13; V gene: TRBV14; CDR3 DNA: TGTGCCAGCAGCCAGATACAGGGGGCCGGCTACACCTTC; CDR3 protein: CASSQIQGAGYTF
D gene: TRBD1; J gene: TRBJ1-5; clone size: .; CDR3 length: 16; V gene: TRBV28; CDR3 DNA: TGTGCCAGCAGACTCGGGACAGGGGTGGGCAATCAGCCCCAGCATTTT; CDR3 protein: CASRLGTGVGNQPQHF
D gene: .; J gene: TRBJ2-7; clone size: .; CDR3 length: 15; V gene: TRBV2; CDR3 DNA: TGTGCCAGCAGTGAAGCTCGGGCAGGGACCTACGAGCAGTACTTC; CDR3 protein: CASSEARAGTYEQYF
D gene: TRBD1; J gene: TRBJ1-4; clone size: .; CDR3 length: 14; V gene: TRBV9; CDR3 DNA: TGTGCCAGCAGCTCGGGACAGGGGTATGAAAAACTGTTTTTT; CDR3 protein: CASSSGQGYEKLFF
D gene: .; J gene: TRBJ1-2; clone size: .; CDR3 length: 17; V gene: TRBV5-5; CDR3 DNA: TGTGCCAGCAGCTTGAGGGGAAGGGGTGGTCTTCACTATGGCTACACCTTC; CDR3 protein: CASSLRGRGGLHYGYTF
D gene: TRBD1; J gene: TRBJ1-5; clone size: .; CDR3 length: 16; V gene: TRBV7-2; CDR3 DNA: TGTGCCAGCAGCTTAGAGACAGGGGCGATAAATCAGCCCCAGCATTTT; CDR3 protein: CASSLETGAINQPQHF